This T cell receptor (beta chain) was captured by sequencing in a study of cytomegalovirus exposure and HLA in healthy donors. Study in general: In a previous analysis, 100 million to 140 million unique TCR beta sequences were found from some 180 million T cells.

Primers included in the PCR were 60 Vbeta and 13 Jbeta primers. Here immunoSEQ multiplex PCR was the method, and the copy in TCRdb shows in-frame clones only, minus some. The table lists fewer than 200,000 clones, about two thirds of them singletons. There are 14 residues in the CDR3. The germline CDR1 and CDR2 sequences are SGHNT and YYREEE (reference sequence). The ends lost 2 bases at V and 6 bases at J; junction bases unmatched: 4. The material sequenced was PBMCs. V is TRBV5-4 and J is TRBJ2-2; 7 bases agree with TRBD2. The sequence came from a woman in her 30s in good health and CMV-seronegative. CDR3 region: CASSFSGGSGELFF. CDR3 nucleotide sequence: TGTGCCAGCAGCTTCTCCGGGGGGTCCGGGGAGCTGTTTTTT.